This entry lists 20 T cell receptor beta chains sequenced from one sample in a study of CD8+CD57+ T cells in acquired aplastic anemia. Only patients with CD8+CD57+ cell expansion on flow cytometry were chosen for sequencing. The study profiled TCR beta VDJ and CDR3 using genomic DNA as template. TCRdb called the reads again in MiXCR, with one record for every CDR3 protein. The sample contains approximately 160,000 distinct CDR3 sequences, around 43% of which appear only once. The material sequenced was sorted CD4+, CD8+, or CD8+CD57+ T cells (not recorded which) from PBMCs. Every receptor here comes from a human donor with aplastic anemia.

The V and J genes are TRBV12-5 and TRBJ2-1, with D unresolved. The CDR3 contains 18 residues. Trimming pared 0 bases from V and 0 bases from J, leaving 15 bases between. Germline V gene data show CDR1 as LGHNT and CDR2 as FRNRAP. Here the CDR3 reads CASGLVVWQRSSYNEQFF. CDR3 nucleotide sequence: TGTGCTAGTGGTTTGGTGGTTTGGCAGAGGAGCTCCTACAATGAGCAGTTCTTC.

This clonotype was observed a few times. The chain carries TRBV10-3 and TRBJ2-3; tentatively, D is TRBD1 or TRBD2 (5 bases each). The CDR3 is 13 residues long. Trimming took 7 bases from V and 0 from J, leaving 8 bases between them. Germline CDR1 reads ENHRY; CDR2 reads SYGVKD. The CDR3 here is CAINRDSTDTQYF. CDR3 DNA: TGTGCCATCAATCGGGACAGCACAGATACGCAGTATTTT.

The CDR3 DNA reads as TGTGCCAGCAGGGGGTATAGCGGGAGGGCCAATGAGCAGTTCTTC. This encodes CASRGYSGRANEQFF. The chain links TRBV2 to TRBJ2-1; 11 positions agree with TRBD2. In germline, CDR1 is SNHLY, CDR2 FYNNEI. The CDR3 is 15 residues long. Trimming removed 6 bases from V and 6 bases from J; junction bases left unmatched: 7.

This chain uses TRBV10-3 with TRBJ1-2, with D possibly matching TRBD1 (5 bases). This CDR3 has 14 amino acids. V lost 10 bases, J lost 7 bases, and 22 bases lay in between. Looked up from germline, CDR1 is ENHRY and CDR2 is SYGVKD. CDR3 region: CASSPRETVPGYTF. In DNA, the CDR3 is TGTGCCAGCAGCCCCCGCGAGACAGTGCCTGGCTACACCTTC.

This clonotype was seen only once. CDR3 nucleotides: TGCAGCGCCGGTGGTGACTATGGCTACACCTTC. It translates to CSAGGDYGYTF. V is TRBV29-1 and J is TRBJ1-2; D not certain. Trimming took off 7 bases at V and 3 bases at J, with 9 bases between the two ends. Germline assignment: CDR1 SQVTM and CDR2 ANQGSEA. The CDR3 is 11 amino acids.

The chain carries TRBV10-3 and TRBJ2-3; the match to TRBD2 covers 9 bases. Per germline, CDR1 ENHRY and CDR2 SYGVKD. CDR3 length: 17 residues. The ends lost 10 bases at V and 2 bases at J; junction bases unmatched: 16. The CDR3 region is CASNHGRLAAPTDTQYF. In DNA form, the CDR3 reads TGTGCCAGCAACCATGGGAGACTAGCGGCCCCCACAGATACGCAGTATTTT.

The J gene is TRBJ1-6, the V gene TRBV20-1, with 10 bases identical to TRBD1. The germline V gene encodes CDR1 DFQATT and CDR2 SNEGSKA (reference sequence). V was pared by 3 bases and J by 11 bases, with 10 bases of the junction left unmatched. This CDR3 is built from 15 residues. CDR3 coding DNA: TGCAGTGCTAGGGATCCGACAGGGGGCCGTCCACCCCTCCACTTT. Residues: CSARDPTGGRPPLHF.

The chain carries TRBV11-1 and TRBJ1-1, with TRBD1 matching over 9 bases. Germline CDR1 is SGHAT and CDR2 is FQDESV (reference sequence). V gave up 4 bases and J gave up 0 bases; unmatched junction bases: 9. The CDR3 totals 17 residues. In DNA, the CDR3 is TGTGCCAGCAGCTCGGGACAGGGAGGAGGCATGAACACTGAAGCTTTCTTT. Protein sequence: CASSSGQGGGMNTEAFF. The full variable domain, its missing parts supplied by reference TRBV11-1 and TRBJ1-1, is EAEVAQSPRYKITEKSQAVAFWCDPISGHATLYWYRQILGQGPELLVQFQDESVVDDSQLPKDRFSAERLKGVDSTLKIQPAELGDSAMYLCASSSGQGGGMNTEAFFGQGTRLTVV.

Remarks on this clonotype: A read error is possible here, since a much larger clone lies one base away. The gene calls are TRBV2 and TRBJ1-5; D gene uncertain. Trimming shortened V by 6 bases and J by 4 bases, and 4 bases separated the two germline ends. The germline gives CDR1 SNHLY, CDR2 FYNNEI. CDR3 length equals 11 residues. The CDR3 coding sequence is TGTGCCAGCAGACTAAATCAGCCCCAGCATTTT. The encoded protein is CASRLNQPQHF.

This clonotype was seen a handful of times. The rearrangement uses TRBV19 and TRBJ1-6; 8 bases match TRBD1. CDR1 is LNHDA, CDR2 SQIVND, per germline (reference sequence). Trimming removed 4 bases from V and 10 bases from J; junction bases left unmatched: 9. The CDR3 has 15 amino acids. CDR3 in DNA: TGTGCCAGTAGTACGAAGACAGGGGTAGGATCACCCCTCCACTTT. It specifies CASSTKTGVGSPLHF.

In its sample, this clonotype was seen a few times. This rearrangement joins TRBV24-1 to TRBJ1-5, with D unclear. This CDR3 comprises 13 residues. From germline, CDR1 is KGHDR and CDR2 SFDVKD. Trimming stripped 1 base from V and 6 bases from J, with 6 bases between. In DNA form, the CDR3 reads TGTGCCACCAGTGATTTTGGGGTTCAGCCCCAGCATTTT. It translates to CATSDFGVQPQHF.

This clonotype was picked up many times. This sequence joins TRBV6-2 or TRBV6-3 and TRBJ2-7; perhaps TRBD2 as D (6 bases). V gave up 5 bases and J gave up 0 bases, with 14 bases separating them. This CDR3 spans 15 amino acids. Germline V gene sequence: CDR1 MNHEY, CDR2 SVGEGT. Here the CDR3 DNA reads TGTGCCAGCAGTGGGGACTTCCCGATCTCCTACGAGCAGTACGTC. Amino acid sequence: CASSGDFPISYEQYV.

The chain has TRBV24-1 and TRBJ1-1, with 8 nucleotides matching TRBD1. This CDR3 is built from 11 residues. Germline assignment: CDR1 KGHDR and CDR2 SFDVKD. The J segment lost 12 bases and the V segment lost 4 bases, leaving 3 bases of the junction unmatched. The CDR3 reads CATSEWTGPFF. For the CDR3, the DNA is TGTGCCACCAGTGAGTGGACAGGGCCTTTCTTT.

This chain joins TRBV24-1 and TRBJ1-5, with 9 bases that match TRBD1. The germline CDR1 and CDR2 sequences are KGHDR and SFDVKD. The CDR3 has 16 residues. J was trimmed by 4 bases and V by 9 bases; bases with no gene match: 12. The CDR3 loop is CATVKPGQGGNQPQHF. In DNA form, the CDR3 reads TGTGCCACCGTTAAGCCGGGACAGGGAGGAAATCAGCCCCAGCATTTT.

At least ten counts were recorded for this clonotype. The chain links TRBV25-1 to TRBJ2-5; 7 positions match TRBD1. This CDR3 region has 13 residues. CDR1 is MGHDK, CDR2 SYGVNS, per germline. V lost 8 bases and J lost 6; bases outside the gene matches: 9. CDR3 bases: TGTGCCAGCGAAATGACAGGGTTAAAGACCCAGTACTTC. Its protein is CASEMTGLKTQYF.

The V gene is TRBV25-1, the J gene TRBJ2-5, with 11 bases lining up with TRBD1. This CDR3 comprises 16 residues. V shed 8 bases and J 5 bases; nucleotides not matched to a gene: 13. Germline V gene lookup returns CDR1 MGHDK and CDR2 SYGVNS. CDR3 region: CASVESDRGRSETQYF. CDR3 nucleotides: TGTGCCAGCGTTGAATCGGACAGGGGGCGGTCGGAGACCCAGTACTTC.

In its sample, this clonotype was seen many times. In nucleotides, the CDR3 is TGTGCCACCAGCAGAGATGGACAGGGGCTCTATGGCTACACCTTC. Amino acid sequence: CATSRDGQGLYGYTF. The V and J genes are TRBV15 and TRBJ1-2; 9 nucleotides align to TRBD1. J gave up 4 bases and V 0 bases, and 3 bases lay outside the gene matches. Per the germline V gene, CDR1 is LNHNV and CDR2 is YYDKDF (reference sequence). The CDR3 is made up of 15 amino acids.

This clonotype was seen ten or more times. V and J are TRBV14 and TRBJ2-1; D remains ambiguous. Trimming took off 1 base at V and 6 bases at J, with 7 bases between the two ends. This CDR3 has 13 amino acids. Germline lookup yields CDR1 SGHDN and CDR2 FVKESK. CDR3 loop: CASSQVLANEQFF. The CDR3 DNA follows: TGTGCCAGCAGCCAAGTTCTGGCCAATGAGCAGTTCTTC.

The rearrangement joins TRBV9 to TRBJ1-1; no firm D call. CDR1 is SGDLS, CDR2 YYNGEE, per germline. Trimming took off 3 bases at V and 4 bases at J, with 13 bases between the two ends. This CDR3 has 14 residues. The CDR3 spells CASSATDEGTEAFF. Written as DNA, the CDR3 is TGTGCCAGCAGCGCCACCGACGAGGGCACTGAAGCTTTCTTT. The full variable domain, with the rest looked up from reference TRBV9 and TRBJ1-1, is DSGVTQTPKHLITATGQRVTLRCSPRSGDLSVYWYQQSLDQGLQFLIQYYNGEERAKGNILERFSAQQFPDLHSELNLSSLELGDSALYFCASSATDEGTEAFFGQGTRLTVV.

This clonotype has at least ten counts. The gene calls are TRBV6-1 and TRBJ1-2, with a possible D match to TRBD1 (5 bases). Germline CDR1 is MNHNS and CDR2 is SASEGT. Trimming took 1 base from V and 4 from J, leaving 10 bases between them. CDR3 length: 14 residues. CDR3 nucleotide sequence: TGTGCCAGCAGTGAAGGGGTGGGGGTCTATGGCTACACCTTC. It translates to CASSEGVGVYGYTF.